The 23 T cell receptor beta chains reported below all come from one sample, sequenced in a study of cytomegalovirus exposure and HLA in healthy donors. The PCR made use of 60 Vbeta and 13 Jbeta primers. The table came from immunoSEQ multiplex PCR; TCRdb's copy has only in-frame clones and leaves some out. The sample lists 200,000 to 250,000 clones; around four fifths were seen once. Sequenced: PBMCs. These TCRs come from a woman aged 40 to 50 in good health and CMV-seronegative.

In regard to this clone: This sample also contains other DNA sequences that code for the same CDR3. The gene calls are TRBV5-6 and TRBJ2-3; tentative D call: TRBD1 (5 bases). The germline V and J ends were trimmed by 0 bases and 3 bases, with 5 bases remaining between them. Germline loops: CDR1 SGHDT, CDR2 YYEEEE. This CDR3 is 13 amino acids long. The CDR3 sequence: CASSLDRTDTQYF. The CDR3 DNA reads as TGTGCCAGCAGCTTGGACAGGACAGATACGCAGTATTTT.

J is TRBJ2-5 and V is TRBV7-9; D possibly corresponds to TRBD1 (5 bases). V dropped 6 bases and J dropped 3 bases, with 17 bases sitting between them. CDR1 SEHNR and CDR2 FQNEAQ come from the germline V gene (reference sequence). This CDR3 region has 15 residues. The CDR3 loop reads CASSPIQGAEETQYF. As DNA, the CDR3 is TGTGCCAGCAGTCCCATCCAGGGCGCAGAAGAGACCCAGTACTTC.

With respect to this clone: Given a much more abundant clone one base away, this may be a read error. This sequence joins TRBV5-4 and TRBJ1-2; the match to TRBD1 covers 7 bases. Germline V lookup: CDR1 SGHNT, CDR2 YYREEE (reference sequence). The J segment lost 2 bases and the V segment lost 3 bases, leaving 1 base of the junction unmatched. The CDR3 has 13 residues. Here the CDR3 DNA reads TGTGCCAGCAGCTCGACAGGGAACTATGGCTACACCTTC. Amino acids: CASSSTGNYGYTF.

J is TRBJ2-7 and V is TRBV27, with TRBD2 identical over 7 bases. Germline V gives CDR1 MNHEY, CDR2 SMNVEV (reference sequence). Trimming removed 2 bases from V and 7 bases from J; junction bases left unmatched: 11. The CDR3 length is 15 residues. In DNA, the CDR3 is TGTGCCAGCAGTTTAATATCTAGCGGAGCCTGGGAGCAGTACTTC. It translates to CASSLISSGAWEQYF.

The chain couples TRBV28 to TRBJ2-7; D is ambiguous. Germline V gives CDR1 MDHEN, CDR2 SYDVKM. CDR3 size: 13 residues. V lost 3 bases to trimming and J lost 6 bases, with 12 bases between them. This CDR3 is CASSFLETSEQYF. The CDR3 nucleotides are TGTGCCAGCAGTTTTCTGGAGACGTCCGAGCAGTACTTC.

The chain employs TRBV27 and TRBJ2-7; D unresolved. The CDR3 runs to 15 residues. Per the germline V gene, CDR1 is MNHEY and CDR2 is SMNVEV (reference sequence). Between the trimmed V and J ends, which lost 0 bases and 3 bases, there was a span of 12 bases. CDR3: CASSLSRTAYYEQYF. The CDR3 region has the DNA TGTGCCAGCAGTTTATCCCGAACAGCTTACTACGAGCAGTACTTC.

The gene calls are TRBV5-1 and TRBJ2-3; D unclear. The CDR3 consists of 14 residues. Germline assignment: CDR1 SGHRS and CDR2 YFSETQ. Trimming removed 0 bases from V and 4 bases from J, with 9 bases in between. The CDR3 here is CASSLVPAPDTQYF. For the CDR3, the DNA is TGCGCCAGCAGCTTGGTCCCAGCGCCAGATACGCAGTATTTT.

The rearrangement links TRBV4-1 to TRBJ1-1; 10 nucleotides match TRBD1. The CDR3 loop spans 16 amino acids. With V trimmed by 3 bases and J by 4 bases, 8 bases remained unmatched. Germline V gene lookup returns CDR1 MGHRA and CDR2 YSYEKL. The CDR3 nucleotides are TGCGCCAGCAGCCATGCTGACAGGGGGCTCTTCACTGAAGCTTTCTTT. Translation: CASSHADRGLFTEAFF.

The chain combines TRBV4-1 with TRBJ2-3; no clear D gene. The CDR3 is made up of 15 amino acids. V lost 4 bases and J lost 0, with 11 bases in between. Germline values: CDR1 MGHRA, CDR2 YSYEKL. The CDR3 protein is CASSRSFTSTDTQYF. The CDR3 coding sequence is TGCGCCAGCAGCCGTTCGTTCACTAGCACAGATACGCAGTATTTT.

This chain joins TRBV5-4 and TRBJ2-4, with TRBD2 as a possible D gene (7 bases). Looked up from germline, CDR1 is SGHNT and CDR2 is YYREEE (reference sequence). Trimming cost V 6 bases and J 3 bases, with 22 bases left between them. This CDR3 region has 17 residues. CDR3 bases: TGTGCCAGCAAGGGGGTAGGTGGGGGAGGGATCAAAAACATTCAGTACTTC. It codes for CASKGVGGGGIKNIQYF. The full variable domain, completed using reference TRBV5-4 and TRBJ2-4, is ETGVTQSPTHLIKTRGQQVTLRCSSQSGHNTVSWYQQALGQGPQFIFQYYREEENGRGNFPPRFSGLQFPNYSSELNVNALELDDSALYLCASKGVGGGGIKNIQYFGAGTRLSVL.

The V gene is TRBV4-1, the J gene TRBJ2-1, with 11 positions matching TRBD2. Trimming removed 1 base from V and 7 bases from J; junction bases left unmatched: 6. The CDR3 loop spans 16 amino acids. Looked up from germline, CDR1 is MGHRA and CDR2 is YSYEKL. The CDR3 loop reads CASSQALAGGPNEQFF. CDR3 DNA sequence: TGCGCCAGCAGCCAAGCTTTAGCGGGAGGGCCGAATGAGCAGTTCTTC.

The chain links TRBV9 to TRBJ2-1, with TRBD2 matching 13 bases. The V gene's germline CDR1 is SGDLS and CDR2 YYNGEE. The CDR3 spans 18 residues. Trimming at V came to 4 bases and at J to 0 bases, leaving 7 bases not matched to a gene. The CDR3 DNA follows: TGTGCCAGCAGCTTAAGACTAGCGGGAGGCAGCTCCTACAATGAGCAGTTCTTC. Residues: CASSLRLAGGSSYNEQFF.

The rearrangement joins TRBV7-2 to TRBJ1-1; possible D gene TRBD1, 5 bases. Germline CDR1 and CDR2: SGHTA and FQGNSA. The CDR3 totals 14 residues. Trimming left V 5 bases short and J 5 bases short, with 15 bases between. CDR3 in amino acids: CASSLNHRQTEAFF. The CDR3 nucleotides are TGTGCCAGCAGCCTAAACCATCGACAGACTGAAGCTTTCTTT.

The J gene is TRBJ2-7, the V gene TRBV6-6; D perhaps matches TRBD1 (5 bases). This CDR3 comprises 16 residues. Trimming shortened V by 0 bases and J by 5 bases, and 17 bases separated the two germline ends. Germline V lookup: CDR1 MNHNY, CDR2 SVGAGI (reference sequence). The CDR3 here is CASSYSIQGNRHEQYF. CDR3 coding DNA: TGTGCCAGCAGTTACTCGATCCAGGGAAATCGCCACGAGCAGTACTTC.

The chain is built from TRBV27 and TRBJ2-1, with D perhaps matching TRBD1 (6 bases). V lost 0 bases and J 4 bases, leaving 7 bases between the germline ends. This CDR3 comprises 14 residues. Germline loops: CDR1 MNHEY, CDR2 SMNVEV (reference sequence). The CDR3 coding sequence is TGTGCCAGCAGTTTATCAGGGGGATACAATGAGCAGTTCTTC. Its translation is CASSLSGGYNEQFF.

The sample holds a few counts of this clone. This sequence joins TRBV2 and TRBJ2-2; the D is unclear. The CDR3 has 14 residues. Germline CDR1 SNHLY, CDR2 FYNNEI. V lost 3 bases to trimming and J lost 1 base, with 6 bases between them. For the CDR3, the DNA is TGTGCCAGCAGTGAGCTAGGGAACACCGGGGAGCTGTTTTTT. Its translation is CASSELGNTGELFF. The full variable domain, completed using reference TRBV2 and TRBJ2-2, is EPEVTQTPSHQVTQMGQEVILRCVPISNHLYFYWYRQILGQKVEFLVSFYNNEISEKSEIFDDQFSVERPDGSNFTLKIRSTKLEDSAMYFCASSELGNTGELFFGEGSRLTVL.

The chain has TRBV2 and TRBJ2-1; 7 bases are shared with TRBD2. V dropped 11 bases and J dropped 4; count of bases not matched to a gene: 14. This CDR3 region has 15 residues. CDR1 is SNHLY and CDR2 is FYNNEI in the germline V gene. The CDR3 DNA reads TGTGCCGGGGGGACCGGGCTAGCGGTATACAATGAGCAGTTCTTC. Its protein is CAGGTGLAVYNEQFF. The full variable domain, completed using reference TRBV2 and TRBJ2-1, is EPEVTQTPSHQVTQMGQEVILRCVPISNHLYFYWYRQILGQKVEFLVSFYNNEISEKSEIFDDQFSVERPDGSNFTLKIRSTKLEDSAMYFCAGGTGLAVYNEQFFGPGTRLTVL.

The chain couples TRBV6-6 to TRBJ1-1, with D possibly matching TRBD1 (6 bases). The V end was cut by 8 bases, the J end by 5 bases, with 21 bases between. CDR1 and CDR2 from the germline V gene are MNHNY and SVGAGI (reference sequence). The CDR3 has 15 amino acids. The CDR3 reads CASGSLGARKTEAFF. CDR3 nucleotide sequence: TGTGCCAGCGGGTCTCTGGGGGCCAGGAAAACTGAAGCTTTCTTT.

The CDR3 sequence: CASSEESLSNQPQHF. CDR3 DNA: TGTGCCAGCAGTGAAGAGAGTCTCTCCAATCAGCCCCAGCATTTT. The gene calls are TRBV2 and TRBJ1-5; D is unresolved. This CDR3 is 15 amino acids long. Germline-derived CDR1 and CDR2 are SNHLY and FYNNEI. Trimming cost V 1 base and J 3 bases, with 10 bases left between them.

V and J are TRBV27 and TRBJ2-7; TRBD2 matches 13 bases. Per germline, CDR1 MNHEY and CDR2 SMNVEV (reference sequence). V was clipped by 6 bases and J by 2 bases; unmatched bases: 10. CDR3 length equals 17 residues. In nucleotides, the CDR3 is TGTGCCAGCAGCCTTAACACCGGACTAGCGGGAGCCTACGAGCAGTACTTC. Protein product: CASSLNTGLAGAYEQYF.

The sample holds a few counts of this clone. The chain combines TRBV7-8 with TRBJ1-1, with TRBD1 as a possible D gene (5 bases). The CDR3 has 13 residues. From germline, CDR1 is SGHVS and CDR2 FQNEAQ. V lost 0 bases and J lost 6, with 8 bases in between. Here the CDR3 reads CASSLATGAEAFF. The CDR3 nucleotides are TGTGCCAGCAGCTTAGCGACGGGGGCTGAAGCTTTCTTT.

This chain links TRBV6-1 with TRBJ2-7; TRBD2 aligns across 9 bases. V was pared by 6 bases and J by 6 bases, with 3 bases of the junction left unmatched. The CDR3 covers 12 residues. The germline V gene encodes CDR1 MNHNS and CDR2 SASEGT. In nucleotides, the CDR3 is TGTGCCAGCAGCCGCGGGGGGGGCGAGCAGTACTTC. It translates to CASSRGGGEQYF.

The chain uses TRBV5-1 and TRBJ1-3; TRBD1 matches 8 bases. J was trimmed by 0 bases and V by 4 bases; bases with no gene match: 9. The CDR3 is 17 amino acids. CDR1 is SGHRS, CDR2 YFSETQ, per germline. CDR3 amino acids: CASSLGQAGLSGNTIYF. CDR3 coding DNA: TGCGCCAGCAGCCTGGGACAGGCGGGCCTCTCTGGAAACACCATATATTTT.